A single TCR beta chain is shown here with its context. The data are from a study of T cell changes during pregnancy in multiple sclerosis. This table comes from immunoSEQ multiplex PCR, and its TCRdb copy is limited to in-frame clones, with some not included. The table records tens of thousands of clones, 90% to 95% of them present only once. V lost 4 bases to trimming and J lost 2 bases; unmatched junction nucleotides: 7. CDR1 is MGHRA and CDR2 is YSYEKL in the germline V gene. This CDR3 has 15 amino acids. V and J are TRBV4-1 and TRBJ2-7; 8 nucleotides match TRBD1. Sequencing was performed on CD8+ T cells from peripheral blood mononuclear cells, taken before pregnancy. The origin of this receptor is a female donor with multiple sclerosis, enrolled in a pregnancy study. CDR3 amino acids: CASSRNGQGTYEQYF. As DNA, the CDR3 is TGCGCCAGCAGCCGCAACGGACAGGGAACCTACGAGCAGTACTTC.